The source of this TCR beta chain is a study of technical replicates of blood from several donors. The CDR3 loop spans 13 amino acids. V shed 6 bases, J shed 8 bases, and the junction held 9 bases outside the gene matches. Germline V lookup: CDR1 SNHLY, CDR2 FYNNEI. TCRdb keeps only in-frame clones here, not all; method: immunoSEQ multiplex PCR. This sample carries tens of thousands of clones, around 96% of them seen once, and the ten largest clones take approximately 0.26%. The rearrangement uses TRBV2 and TRBJ1-2; TRBD1 aligns across 7 bases. This clonotype was sampled from a human donor in good health. Material: T cells isolated from PBMCs. The CDR3 spells CASRPGGGKGYTF. CDR3 nucleotide sequence: TGTGCCAGCAGGCCAGGGGGAGGTAAAGGCTACACCTTC.